What follows are 22 T cell receptor beta chains derived from one specimen sequenced in a study of OX40 agonist ivuxolimab in advanced cancers. Measured with immunoSEQ multiplex PCR; TCRdb has only the in-frame clones, and not every one. The data show roughly 79,000 clones, about 80% seen once. The source material was CD4+ or CD8+ T cells sorted from blood, sampled in a trial of the OX40 agonist ivuxolimab. All receptors come from an adult with an advanced solid tumor such as melanoma, head and neck, liver or kidney cancer.

This clone was counted between two and nine times. This chain joins TRBV19 and TRBJ1-6, with D unresolved. V was pared by 6 bases and J by 5 bases, with 8 bases between. CDR1 is LNHDA, CDR2 SQIVND, per germline (reference sequence). This CDR3 comprises 13 residues. Written as DNA, the CDR3 is TGTGCCAGTAGCGGGGAGAATAATTCACCCCTCCACTTT. Protein product: CASSGENNSPLHF. Full variable domain (missing parts from reference TRBV19 and TRBJ1-6): DGGITQSPKYLFRKEGQNVTLSCEQNLNHDAMYWYRQDPGQGLRLIYYSQIVNDFQKGDIAEGYSVSREKKESFPLTVTSAQKNPTAFYLCASSGENNSPLHFGNGTRLTVT.

The chain employs TRBV4-1 and TRBJ2-5; 8 bases agree with TRBD1. This CDR3 has 15 residues. The V gene's germline CDR1 is MGHRA and CDR2 YSYEKL. J lost 4 bases, V lost 1 base, and 5 bases had no gene match. CDR3 in amino acids: CASSQVSQGGETQYF. The CDR3 region has the DNA TGCGCCAGCAGCCAAGTATCACAGGGGGGAGAGACCCAGTACTTC.

This sequence joins TRBV5-6 and TRBJ2-1; a possible D gene is TRBD2 (5 bases). This CDR3 spans 15 amino acids. The germline V and J ends were trimmed by 1 base and 7 bases, with 15 bases remaining between them. Germline-derived CDR1 and CDR2 are SGHDT and YYEEEE. The CDR3 nucleotides read TGTGCCAGCAGCTTGTTCGAGGGCTTAAAAAATGAGCAGTTCTTC. It yields the protein CASSLFEGLKNEQFF.

The chain recombines TRBV7-2 with TRBJ1-2; D perhaps matches TRBD1 (5 bases). This CDR3 comprises 14 residues. The germline CDR1 and CDR2 sequences are SGHTA and FQGNSA. Trimming shortened V by 2 bases and J by 8 bases, and 15 bases separated the two germline ends. Written as DNA, the CDR3 is TGTGCCAGCAGCTTATTCACGGTGGGGCAGGGCTACACCTTC. Translated: CASSLFTVGQGYTF.

The chain couples TRBV5-5 to TRBJ2-7; the D gene is possibly TRBD2 (6 bases). Germline V CDR1 and CDR2: SGHKS, YYEKEE (reference sequence). Trimming cost V 4 bases and J 4 bases, with 12 bases left between them. The CDR3 spans 13 residues. The chain's CDR3 is CASSRDSIYEQYF. CDR3 in DNA: TGTGCCAGCAGCCGGGACTCAATATACGAGCAGTACTTC.

This clone was seen a handful of times. This rearrangement joins TRBV11-2 to TRBJ1-1; TRBD1 matches 7 bases. This CDR3 has 15 amino acids. V was pared by 5 bases and J by 0 bases, with 6 bases of the junction left unmatched. The germline gives CDR1 SGHAT, CDR2 FQNNGV. CDR3 DNA: TGTGCCAGCAGCCCCGGGACAGTTATGAACACTGAAGCTTTCTTT. It codes for CASSPGTVMNTEAFF. The entire variable domain, with the rest obtained from reference TRBV11-2 and TRBJ1-1, is as follows: EAGVAQSPRYKIIEKRQSVAFWCNPISGHATLYWYQQILGQGPKLLIQFQNNGVVDDSQLPKDRFSAERLKGVDSTLKIQPAKLEDSAVYLCASSPGTVMNTEAFFGQGTRLTVV.

The chain carries TRBV11-2 and TRBJ2-2; no clear D. Germline V CDR1 and CDR2: SGHAT, FQNNGV. Trimming shortened V by 2 bases and J by 5 bases, and 9 bases separated the two germline ends. There are 14 residues in the CDR3. The CDR3 region is CASSLIPLTGELFF. CDR3 coding DNA: TGTGCCAGCAGCTTAATTCCGTTAACCGGGGAGCTGTTTTTT.

This clone was recorded only once. The chain uses TRBV19 and TRBJ1-3, with 9 bases that match TRBD1. CDR3 length: 16 residues. CDR1 and CDR2 (germline): LNHDA, SQIVND (reference sequence). J lost 3 bases, V lost 5 bases, and 8 bases had no gene match. The CDR3 region is CASSPYDRGIGNTIYF. The CDR3 region has the DNA TGTGCCAGTAGTCCTTACGACAGGGGGATTGGAAACACCATATATTTT.

The chain has TRBV5-4 and TRBJ2-5; 10 nucleotides agree with TRBD2. In germline, CDR1 is SGHNT, CDR2 YYREEE (reference sequence). This CDR3 is 13 amino acids long. With V trimmed by 3 bases and J by 5 bases, 1 base remained unmatched. CDR3 in DNA: TGTGCCAGCAGCTCTAGCGGGGGTGAGACCCAGTACTTC. It yields the protein CASSSSGGETQYF.

The chain carries TRBV20-1 and TRBJ2-1; D remains ambiguous. The CDR3 sequence is 11 residues long. CDR1 is DFQATT and CDR2 is SNEGSKA in the germline V gene (reference sequence). With 7 bases removed from V and 7 bases from J, the gap between germline ends came to 11 bases. The CDR3 bases are TGCAGTGTAGAAGGTTTGAATGAGCAGTTCTTC. Its translation: CSVEGLNEQFF.

The V call is TRBV27, the J call TRBJ1-6; unclear D gene. Germline loops: CDR1 MNHEY, CDR2 SMNVEV (reference sequence). The V and J ends lost 5 bases and 8 bases respectively, with 13 bases between them. CDR3 size: 14 residues. CDR3 region: CASSQTGNHSPLHF. CDR3 nucleotides: TGTGCCAGCAGTCAGACGGGGAACCATTCACCCCTCCACTTT.

V gene TRBV7-9 combines with J gene TRBJ2-1; D uncertain. Germline values: CDR1 SEHNR, CDR2 FQNEAQ (reference sequence). Trimming took off 5 bases at V and 1 base at J, with 15 bases between the two ends. The CDR3 loop spans 16 amino acids. CDR3 in DNA: TGTGCCAGCAGCCCAAGGATGGGTTTATCCTACAATGAGCAGTTCTTC. Encoded protein: CASSPRMGLSYNEQFF.

The J gene is TRBJ2-3, the V gene TRBV6-6; 7 bases fit TRBD2. There are 14 residues in the CDR3. The germline V gene has CDR1 MNHNY and CDR2 SVGAGI (reference sequence). J was trimmed by 8 bases and V by 5 bases; bases with no gene match: 10. Here the CDR3 DNA reads TGTGCCAGCAGTCAGGGACTATCGCAAGGTACGCAGTATTTT. This encodes CASSQGLSQGTQYF.

The rearrangement joins TRBV18 to TRBJ1-2, with TRBD1 as a possible D gene (5 bases). This CDR3 is built from 14 residues. Germline V gene data show CDR1 as KGHSH and CDR2 as LQKENI. V was clipped by 0 bases and J by 6 bases, with 11 bases between them. The CDR3, as DNA: TGTGCCAGCTCACCACCGGGACCCGCAAATGGCTACACCTTC. It is translated as CASSPPGPANGYTF.

This clone was detected only once. The V call is TRBV5-5, the J call TRBJ1-1; D perhaps matches TRBD1 (5 bases). The CDR3 is 14 residues long. Germline V gene lookup returns CDR1 SGHKS and CDR2 YYEKEE (reference sequence). Trimming removed 1 base at V and 0 bases at J, with 7 bases between. For the CDR3, the DNA is TGTGCCAGCAGCTTGCAGGGAATGAACACTGAAGCTTTCTTT. This translates into CASSLQGMNTEAFF.

The gene calls are TRBV5-6 and TRBJ1-1; TRBD1 matches 8 bases. Germline lookup yields CDR1 SGHDT and CDR2 YYEEEE. This CDR3 spans 18 amino acids. Trimming at V came to 4 bases and at J to 0 bases, leaving 14 bases not matched to a gene. The CDR3 region is CASSTRVTGVRLNTEAFF. For the CDR3, the DNA is TGTGCCAGCAGCACGCGTGTGACAGGGGTAAGGTTGAACACTGAAGCTTTCTTT.

This chain links TRBV2 with TRBJ1-2; D gene ambiguous. The CDR3 is made up of 14 amino acids. The germline V and J ends were trimmed by 4 bases and 4 bases, with 13 bases remaining between them. Germline loops: CDR1 SNHLY, CDR2 FYNNEI. For the CDR3, the DNA is TGTGCCAGCAGTGGTCAGACCTTAGGCTATGGCTACACCTTC. This translates into CASSGQTLGYGYTF. The entire variable domain, with the rest obtained from reference TRBV2 and TRBJ1-2, is as follows: EPEVTQTPSHQVTQMGQEVILRCVPISNHLYFYWYRQILGQKVEFLVSFYNNEISEKSEIFDDQFSVERPDGSNFTLKIRSTKLEDSAMYFCASSGQTLGYGYTFGSGTRLTVV.

This chain links TRBV5-4 with TRBJ1-1; D uncertain. The V gene's germline CDR1 is SGHNT and CDR2 YYREEE (reference sequence). Trimming removed 9 bases at V and 1 base at J, with 16 bases between. The CDR3 is 14 residues long. The CDR3 bases are TGTGCCACCAAGGAGCGGGTTTCGAACACTGAAGCTTTCTTT. Protein: CATKERVSNTEAFF.

CDR3 protein: CASSLRATGLYEQYF. CDR3 nucleotide sequence: TGTGCCAGCAGCTTACGAGCGACAGGGCTTTACGAGCAGTACTTC. The V gene is TRBV7-9, the J gene TRBJ2-7; 7 bases are shared with TRBD1. V shed 2 bases, J shed 4 bases, and the junction held 8 bases outside the gene matches. This CDR3 has 15 residues. The V gene's germline CDR1 is SEHNR and CDR2 FQNEAQ (reference sequence).

This clone has a single count. This chain links TRBV30 with TRBJ1-2; TRBD1 might be the D (6 bases). With 0 bases removed from V and 0 bases from J, the gap between germline ends came to 14 bases. The CDR3 totals 16 residues. Germline V gives CDR1 GTSNPN, CDR2 SVGIG (reference sequence). The CDR3 nucleotides read TGTGCCTGGAGTGTACGGGCAGGGGCGCCTAACTATGGCTACACCTTC. Residues: CAWSVRAGAPNYGYTF.

In its sample, this clone was seen a few times. This sequence joins TRBV6-1 and TRBJ2-1, with a weak D call TRBD1 (5 bases). CDR1 and CDR2 (germline): MNHNS, SASEGT. The CDR3 spans 14 residues. V lost 4 bases, J lost 7 bases, and 14 bases lay in between. CDR3 loop: CASSATSDTNEQFF. CDR3 coding DNA: TGTGCCAGCAGTGCCACGTCGGACACGAATGAGCAGTTCTTC.

This chain joins TRBV11-2 and TRBJ2-7; 11 bases line up with TRBD2. Trimming at V came to 5 bases and at J to 6 bases, leaving 6 bases not matched to a gene. CDR3 length: 14 amino acids. Germline CDR1 reads SGHAT; CDR2 reads FQNNGV. CDR3 loop: CASSQTSGAAEQYF. The CDR3 region has the DNA TGTGCCAGCAGCCAGACTAGCGGGGCGGCCGAGCAGTACTTC.